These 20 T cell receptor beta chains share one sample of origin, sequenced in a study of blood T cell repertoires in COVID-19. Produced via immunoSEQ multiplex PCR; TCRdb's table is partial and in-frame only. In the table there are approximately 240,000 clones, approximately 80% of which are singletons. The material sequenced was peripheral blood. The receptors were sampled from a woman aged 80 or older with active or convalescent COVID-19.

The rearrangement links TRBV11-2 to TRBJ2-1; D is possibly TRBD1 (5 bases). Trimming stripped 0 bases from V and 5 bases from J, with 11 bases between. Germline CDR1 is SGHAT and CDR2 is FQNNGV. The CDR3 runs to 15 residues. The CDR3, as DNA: TGTGCCAGCAGCTTAGAGGGGCTGAGAGACAATGAGCAGTTCTTC. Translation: CASSLEGLRDNEQFF. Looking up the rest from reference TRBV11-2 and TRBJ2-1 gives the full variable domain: EAGVAQSPRYKIIEKRQSVAFWCNPISGHATLYWYQQILGQGPKLLIQFQNNGVVDDSQLPKDRFSAERLKGVDSTLKIQPAKLEDSAVYLCASSLEGLRDNEQFFGPGTRLTVL.

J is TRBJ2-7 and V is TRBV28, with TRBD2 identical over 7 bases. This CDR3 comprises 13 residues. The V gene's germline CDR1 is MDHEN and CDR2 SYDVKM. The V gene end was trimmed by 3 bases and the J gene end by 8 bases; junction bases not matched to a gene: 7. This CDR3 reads CASSFSGRDKQYF. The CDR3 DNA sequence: TGTGCCAGCAGTTTTAGTGGGAGGGATAAGCAGTACTTC. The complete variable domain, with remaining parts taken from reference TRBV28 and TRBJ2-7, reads DVKVTQSSRYLVKRTGEKVFLECVQDMDHENMFWYRQDPGLGLRLIYFSYDVKMKEKGDIPEGYSVSREKKERFSLILESASTNQTSMYLCASSFSGRDKQYFGPGTRLTVT.

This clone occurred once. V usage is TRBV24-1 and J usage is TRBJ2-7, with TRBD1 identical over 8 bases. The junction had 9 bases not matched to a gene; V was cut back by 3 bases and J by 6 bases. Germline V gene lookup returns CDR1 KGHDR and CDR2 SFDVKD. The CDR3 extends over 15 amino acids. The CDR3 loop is CATSDKGQGSVEQYF. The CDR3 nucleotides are TGTGCCACCAGTGATAAAGGACAGGGTTCGGTCGAGCAGTACTTC.

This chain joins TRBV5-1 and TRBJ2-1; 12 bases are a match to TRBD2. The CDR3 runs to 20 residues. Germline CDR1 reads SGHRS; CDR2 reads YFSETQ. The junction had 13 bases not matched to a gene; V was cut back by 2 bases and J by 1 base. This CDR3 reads CASSFDRGVTSGGSYNEQFF. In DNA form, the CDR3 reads TGCGCCAGCAGCTTCGACAGGGGAGTAACTAGCGGGGGGTCCTACAATGAGCAGTTCTTC.

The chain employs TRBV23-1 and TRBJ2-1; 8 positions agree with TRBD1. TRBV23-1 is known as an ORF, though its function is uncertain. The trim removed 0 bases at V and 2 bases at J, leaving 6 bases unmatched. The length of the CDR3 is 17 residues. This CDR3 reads CASSQSFGQGPYNEQFF. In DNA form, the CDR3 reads TGCGCCAGCAGTCAATCGTTTGGACAGGGCCCCTACAATGAGCAGTTCTTC.

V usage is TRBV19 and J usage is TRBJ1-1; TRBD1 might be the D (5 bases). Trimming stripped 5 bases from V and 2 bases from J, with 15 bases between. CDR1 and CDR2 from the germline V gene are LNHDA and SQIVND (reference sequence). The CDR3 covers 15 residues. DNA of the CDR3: TGTGCCAGTAGTCCCCGGGGGGTCTCAAACACTGAAGCTTTCTTT. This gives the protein CASSPRGVSNTEAFF.

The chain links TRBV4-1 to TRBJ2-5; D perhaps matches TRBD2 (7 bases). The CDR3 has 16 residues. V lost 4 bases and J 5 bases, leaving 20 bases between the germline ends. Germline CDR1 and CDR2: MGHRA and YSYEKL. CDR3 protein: CASSPEGRGNGETQYF. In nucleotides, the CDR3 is TGCGCCAGCAGCCCCGAGGGGAGGGGGAATGGCGAGACCCAGTACTTC.

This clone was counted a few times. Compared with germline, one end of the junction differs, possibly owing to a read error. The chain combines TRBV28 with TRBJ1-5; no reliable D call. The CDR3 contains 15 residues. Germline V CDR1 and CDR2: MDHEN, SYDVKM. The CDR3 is CASRFNPAGNQPQHF. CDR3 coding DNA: TGTGCCAGCCGTTTTAATCCAGCGGGCAATCAGCCCCAGCATTTT.

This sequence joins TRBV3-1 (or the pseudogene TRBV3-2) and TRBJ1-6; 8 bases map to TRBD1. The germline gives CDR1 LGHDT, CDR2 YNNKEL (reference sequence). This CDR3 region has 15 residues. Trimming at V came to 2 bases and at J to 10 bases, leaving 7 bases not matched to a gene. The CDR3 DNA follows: TGTGCCAGCAGCCAAACGCAGGGGGCCGGCTCACCCCTCCACTTT. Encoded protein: CASSQTQGAGSPLHF.

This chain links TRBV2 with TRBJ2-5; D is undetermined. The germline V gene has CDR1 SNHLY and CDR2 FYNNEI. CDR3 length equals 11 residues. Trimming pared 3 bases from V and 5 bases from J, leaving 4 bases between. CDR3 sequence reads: CASSESETQYF. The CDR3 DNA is TGTGCCAGCAGTGAGTCGGAGACCCAGTACTTC.

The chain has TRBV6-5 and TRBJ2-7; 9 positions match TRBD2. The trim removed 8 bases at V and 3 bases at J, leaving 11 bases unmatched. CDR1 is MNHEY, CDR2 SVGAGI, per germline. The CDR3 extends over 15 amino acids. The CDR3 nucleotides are TGTGCCAGCTTTGACCCGGGACTAGCCCACTACGAGCAGTACTTC. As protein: CASFDPGLAHYEQYF.

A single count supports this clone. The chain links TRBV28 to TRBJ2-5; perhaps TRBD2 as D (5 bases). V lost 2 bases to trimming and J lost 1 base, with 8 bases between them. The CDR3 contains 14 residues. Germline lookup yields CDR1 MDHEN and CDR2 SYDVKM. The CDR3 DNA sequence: TGTGCCAGCAGTTTAGCGGAGGCCCAAGAGACCCAGTACTTC. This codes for CASSLAEAQETQYF.

CDR3 region: CASSPGGQNNQPQHF. CDR3 sequence (DNA): TGTGCCAGCTCACCAGGCGGTCAGAATAATCAGCCCCAGCATTTT. This rearrangement joins TRBV18 to TRBJ1-5, with unresolved D. The germline V gene encodes CDR1 KGHSH and CDR2 LQKENI. V was clipped by 2 bases and J by 4 bases, with 12 bases between them. This CDR3 has 15 residues.

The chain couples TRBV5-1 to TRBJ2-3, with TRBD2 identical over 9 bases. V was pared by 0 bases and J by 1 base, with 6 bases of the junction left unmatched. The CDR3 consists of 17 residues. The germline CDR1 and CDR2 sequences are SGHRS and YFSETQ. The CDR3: CASSLEKGGRGTDTQYF. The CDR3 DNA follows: TGCGCCAGCAGCTTGGAAAAGGGCGGGAGGGGCACAGATACGCAGTATTTT.

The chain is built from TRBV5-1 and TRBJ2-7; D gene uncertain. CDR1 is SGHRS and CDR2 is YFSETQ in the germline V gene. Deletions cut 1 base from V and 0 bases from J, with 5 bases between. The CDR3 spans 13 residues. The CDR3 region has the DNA TGCGCCAGCAGCTTGCTAAGCTCCTACGAGCAGTACTTC. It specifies CASSLLSSYEQYF.

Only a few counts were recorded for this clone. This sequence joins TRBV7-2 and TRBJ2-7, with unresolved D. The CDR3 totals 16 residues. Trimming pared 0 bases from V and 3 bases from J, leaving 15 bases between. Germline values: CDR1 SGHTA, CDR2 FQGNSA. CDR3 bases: TGTGCCAGCAGCTTAGCGCCCTCAGGTGCTTACTACGAGCAGTACTTC. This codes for CASSLAPSGAYYEQYF.

In DNA form, the CDR3 reads TGCGCCAGCAGTAGGGACAGGGGCTACGAGCAGTACTTC. It yields the protein CASSRDRGYEQYF. V is TRBV10-1 and J is TRBJ2-7; 10 nucleotides align to TRBD1. Unmatched junction bases numbered 1, after V lost 5 bases and J lost 3 bases. Germline CDR1 reads WNHNN; CDR2 reads SYGVQD (reference sequence). CDR3 length: 13 amino acids.

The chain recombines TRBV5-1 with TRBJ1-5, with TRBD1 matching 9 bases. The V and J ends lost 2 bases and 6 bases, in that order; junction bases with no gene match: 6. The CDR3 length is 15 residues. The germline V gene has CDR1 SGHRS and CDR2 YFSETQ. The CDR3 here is CASSLSGTGSQPQHF. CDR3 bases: TGCGCCAGCAGCTTATCCGGGACAGGGAGTCAGCCCCAGCATTTT.

In DNA form, the CDR3 reads TGTGCCAGTACCGGTCGGGGGGGAACAGGGACAACTAATGAAAAACTGTTTTTT. It encodes CASTGRGGTGTTNEKLFF. The genes are TRBV19 and TRBJ1-4, with TRBD1 as a possible D gene (6 bases). V dropped 7 bases and J dropped 0 bases, with 21 bases sitting between them. Germline CDR1 and CDR2: LNHDA and SQIVND (reference sequence). This CDR3 comprises 18 residues.

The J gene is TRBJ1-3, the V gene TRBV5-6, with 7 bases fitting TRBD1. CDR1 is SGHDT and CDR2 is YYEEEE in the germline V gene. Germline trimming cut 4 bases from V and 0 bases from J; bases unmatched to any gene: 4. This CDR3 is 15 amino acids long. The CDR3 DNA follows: TGTGCCAGCAGCCACCGGGACAGCTCTGGAAACACCATATATTTT. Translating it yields CASSHRDSSGNTIYF.